This is a list of T cell receptor beta chains from one sample in a study of long-term antiretroviral therapy in people with HIV. The method was immunoSEQ multiplex PCR; TCRdb's version includes in-frame clones alone and lacks a portion of them. The table lists approximately 16,000 clones, 70% to 90% of them singletons. This specimen was unsorted PBMCs, taken more than 2.2 years before starting antiretroviral therapy. These receptors originate from a young woman with HIV. The CDR3 runs from the conserved cysteine through the conserved F or W. A D gene is named only where the DNA matches it firmly. The listing skips clone size in some rows; elsewhere it reads once, few, many or a size class.

J gene | V gene | D gene | clone size | CDR3 protein | CDR3 DNA
TRBJ2-2 | TRBV5-8 | NA | NA | CASSFSAGGELFF | TGTGCCAGCAGCTTCTCGGCGGGTGGGGAGCTGTTTTTT
TRBJ2-2 | TRBV7-2 | NA | NA | CASSPSTGELFF | TGTGCCAGCAGCCCCAGTACCGGGGAGCTGTTTTTT
TRBJ1-3 | TRBV7-9 | NA | once | CASSLRELGNTIYF | TGTGCCAGCAGCCTACGAGAGCTTGGAAACACCATATATTTT
TRBJ2-7 | TRBV29-1 | NA | once | CSVGDSTYEQYF | TGCAGCGTTGGTGACAGTACCTACGAGCAGTACTTC
TRBJ2-1 | TRBV6-6 | NA | NA | CASILKTGGVGNEQFF | TGTGCCAGCATCCTAAAGACGGGGGGCGTGGGTAATGAGCAGTTCTTC
TRBJ1-1 | TRBV10-3 | TRBD1 | NA | CAIRKGQGVGDTEAFF | TGTGCCATTCGAAAGGGACAGGGGGTAGGTGACACTGAAGCTTTCTTT
TRBJ1-2 | TRBV7-9 | NA | NA | CASSELLNYGYTF | TGTGCCAGCAGCGAACTCCTTAACTATGGCTACACCTTC
TRBJ1-3 | TRBV10-3 | NA | few | CAISAGTPVSGNTIYF | TGTGCCATCAGCGCCGGGACACCGGTCTCTGGAAACACCATATATTTT
TRBJ2-3 | TRBV7-2 | NA | once | CASSPWTEGTDTQYF | TGTGCCAGCAGCCCATGGACAGAAGGCACAGATACGCAGTATTTT
TRBJ1-3 | TRBV6-6 | NA | NA | CASEGFGNTIYF | TGTGCCAGCGAAGGGTTCGGAAACACCATATATTTT
TRBJ1-1 | TRBV5-1 | NA | NA | CASSLAGGLNTEAFF | TGCGCCAGCAGCTTGGCCGGGGGACTGAACACTGAAGCTTTCTTT
TRBJ1-2 | TRBV19 | TRBD1 | NA | CASSIGGQAKGYTF | TGTGCCAGTAGTATTGGGGGACAGGCCAAAGGCTACACCTTC
TRBJ1-5 | TRBV19 | NA | NA | CASNKGSNQPQHF | TGTGCCAGTAATAAGGGCAGCAATCAGCCCCAGCATTTT
TRBJ2-2 | TRBV15 | NA | NA | CATSRNSLGGNTGELFF | TGTGCCACCAGCAGAAATAGTCTCGGAGGGAACACCGGGGAGCTGTTTTTT
TRBJ1-2 | TRBV6-5 | NA | NA | CASSYRGSANYGYTF | TGTGCCAGCAGTTACCGCGGGTCAGCTAACTATGGCTACACCTTC
TRBJ1-2 | TRBV7-9 | NA | NA | CASSLAGTVNYGYTF | TGTGCCAGCAGCTTAGCGGGGACTGTTAACTATGGCTACACCTTC
TRBJ1-4 | TRBV18 | NA | NA | CASSPLAATNEKLFF | TGTGCCAGCTCACCCCTTGCTGCAACTAATGAAAAACTGTTTTTT
TRBJ1-5 | TRBV18 | NA | NA | CASSRQNQPQHF | TGTGCCAGCTCACGACAGAATCAGCCCCAGCATTTT
TRBJ1-4 | TRBV5-1 | TRBD1 | NA | CASSLAGTGGEKLFF | TGCGCCAGCAGCTTGGCCGGGACAGGGGGTGAAAAACTGTTTTTT
TRBJ2-5 | TRBV5-1 | NA | NA | CASSLGLGSETQYF | TGCGCCAGCAGCTTGGGTCTGGGGTCGGAGACCCAGTACTTC
TRBJ2-7 | TRBV4-3 | TRBD1 | NA | CASSQAATGADYEQYF | TGCGCCAGCAGCCAAGCCGCCACAGGGGCCGACTACGAGCAGTACTTC
TRBJ1-1 | TRBV14 | NA | NA | CASSPGGGRATEAFF | TGTGCCAGCAGCCCCGGAGGAGGGCGAGCCACTGAAGCTTTCTTT
TRBJ1-2 | TRBV29-1 | TRBD1 | NA | CSAPGQGAYGYTF | TGCAGCGCCCCTGGACAGGGGGCCTATGGCTACACCTTC
TRBJ2-3 | TRBV5-6 | NA | NA | CASSLSMRTDTQYF | TGTGCCAGCAGCCTGTCTATGCGCACAGATACGCAGTATTTT
TRBJ1-5 | TRBV19 | NA | few | CASSMRGRGSNQPQHF | TGTGCCAGTAGTATGCGGGGGCGGGGAAGCAATCAGCCCCAGCATTTT
TRBJ1-2 | TRBV27 | TRBD1 | NA | CASSLQQGAGYGYTF | TGTGCCAGCAGTTTGCAACAGGGGGCAGGCTATGGCTACACCTTC
TRBJ2-7 | TRBV5-1 | TRBD1 | NA | CASSPGTGGPYEQYF | TGCGCCAGCAGCCCCGGGACAGGGGGGCCTTACGAGCAGTACTTC
TRBJ1-4 | TRBV27 | NA | NA | CASSLIGGNEKLFF | TGTGCCAGCAGTTTAATAGGGGGTAATGAAAAACTGTTTTTT
TRBJ1-1 | TRBV19 | TRBD1 | NA | CASSADRDTEAFF | TGTGCCAGTAGTGCGGACAGGGACACTGAAGCTTTCTTT
TRBJ1-5 | TRBV4-3 | NA | NA | CASSPTSTNSNQPQHF | TGCGCCAGCAGCCCCACAAGCACAAATAGCAATCAGCCCCAGCATTTT
TRBJ1-5 | TRBV6-5 | NA | NA | CASSYSNGGNQPQHF | TGTGCCAGCAGTTACTCGAACGGGGGCAATCAGCCCCAGCATTTT
TRBJ1-2 | TRBV27 | NA | NA | CASSLKGWYYGYTF | TGTGCCAGCAGTTTAAAAGGGTGGTACTATGGCTACACCTTC
TRBJ2-5 | TRBV9 | TRBD2 | NA | CASSAGLAGGTQETQYF | TGTGCCAGCAGCGCGGGACTAGCGGGGGGCACACAAGAGACCCAGTACTTC
TRBJ2-7 | TRBV6-6 | TRBD1 | NA | CASSRPGQAPYEQYF | TGTGCCAGCAGTCGCCCGGGACAGGCGCCCTACGAGCAGTACTTC
TRBJ2-7 | TRBV18 | NA | NA | CASSPRGESYEQYF | TGTGCCAGCTCACCACGAGGGGAGTCCTACGAGCAGTACTTC
TRBJ2-1 | TRBV19 | NA | NA | CASRYGAEQFF | TGTGCCAGTCGGTATGGGGCTGAGCAGTTCTTC
TRBJ2-3 | TRBV7-9 | TRBD1 | NA | CASSGTDRGFFTDTQYF | TGTGCCAGCAGCGGAACAGACAGGGGTTTTTTCACAGATACGCAGTATTTT
TRBJ1-3 | TRBV6-5 | TRBD1 | NA | CASSYRTGVSGNTIYF | TGTGCCAGCAGTTACCGGACAGGGGTCTCTGGAAACACCATATATTTT
TRBJ2-7 | TRBV4-3 | TRBD1 | few | CASSHSGTGETYEQYF | TGCGCCAGCAGCCATTCCGGGACAGGTGAAACCTACGAGCAGTACTTC
TRBJ1-6 | TRBV7-9 | NA | NA | CASSLEGRGLYNSPLHF | TGTGCCAGCAGCTTAGAAGGGCGGGGGTTATATAATTCACCCCTCCACTTT